The text below deals with one T cell receptor beta chain. Antigen unknown. The data originate from a study of cytomegalovirus exposure and HLA in healthy donors. On the study more broadly: Around 85 million unique TCR sequences came from HLA-typed donors in an early release. Study outcomes and limitations: Researchers counted 164 TCR beta chains as cytomegalovirus-associated. Apart from CMV serostatus, no immune exposure information was available. In a later analysis, HLA-C alleles had the fewest associated TCRs, DRB1 alleles the most.

PCR involved 60 Vbeta and 13 Jbeta primers. The table came from immunoSEQ multiplex PCR; TCRdb's copy has only in-frame clones and leaves some out. The data contain approximately 120,000 clones, roughly 80% of them seen just once; the ten biggest clones take up roughly 4%. Germline loops: CDR1 GTSNPN, CDR2 SVGIG (reference sequence). The CDR3 runs to 19 residues. V lost 1 base and J 1 base, leaving 25 bases between the germline ends. The receptor was isolated from a man aged 18-30 years in good health and CMV-seropositive. The sequenced sample consisted of PBMCs. The chain is built from TRBV30 and TRBJ1-1; D remains unclear. This chain's CDR3 is CAWSEAVSRLPSTNTEAFF. The CDR3, as DNA: TGTGCCTGGAGTGAGGCGGTCTCCCGCTTACCGTCAACGAACACTGAAGCTTTCTTT.